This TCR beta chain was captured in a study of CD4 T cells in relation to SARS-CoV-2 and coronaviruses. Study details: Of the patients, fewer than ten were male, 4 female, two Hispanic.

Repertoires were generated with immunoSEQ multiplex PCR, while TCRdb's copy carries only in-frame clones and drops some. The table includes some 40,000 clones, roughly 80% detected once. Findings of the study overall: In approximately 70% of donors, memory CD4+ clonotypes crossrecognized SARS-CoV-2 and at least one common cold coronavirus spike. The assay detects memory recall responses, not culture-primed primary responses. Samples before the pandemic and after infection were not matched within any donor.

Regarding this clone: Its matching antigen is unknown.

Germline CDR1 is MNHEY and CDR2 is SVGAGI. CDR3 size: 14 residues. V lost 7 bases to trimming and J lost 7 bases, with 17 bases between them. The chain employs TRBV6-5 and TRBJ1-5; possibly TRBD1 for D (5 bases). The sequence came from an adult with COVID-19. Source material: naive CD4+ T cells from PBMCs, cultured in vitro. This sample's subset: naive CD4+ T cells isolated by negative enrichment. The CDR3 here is CASNVRDPRQPQHF. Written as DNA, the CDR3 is TGTGCCAGCAACGTCAGGGACCCCCGGCAGCCCCAGCATTTT.